Included here is one T cell receptor beta chain sequence, with context. Only in-frame clones appear in the TCRdb table, and some are missing; sequencing was by immunoSEQ multiplex PCR. The data hold roughly 100,000 clones, with roughly 80% observed a single time. Germline V lookup: CDR1 MNHEY, CDR2 SVGAGI. The germline V and J ends were trimmed by 0 bases and 4 bases, with 12 bases remaining between them. CDR3 length equals 15 residues. This specimen belongs to a study of blood T cell repertoires in COVID-19. Study information: There were acute and convalescent COVID-19 samples, and they came from the United States, Italy and Spain. Sources were T cells, B-cell-depleted T cells, or PBMCs; the material itself was cDNA or gDNA.

This TCR came from a woman older than 75 with active or convalescent COVID-19. The chain carries TRBV6-5 and TRBJ1-2; D gene uncertain. The source material was peripheral blood. In nucleotides, the CDR3 is TGTGCCAGCAGTTACTCGAGGAGGGCACGCTATGGCTACACCTTC. Amino acid sequence: CASSYSRRARYGYTF.